These 14 T cell receptor beta chains originate from one sample sequenced in a study of neoadjuvant anti-PD-1 for oral cavity cancer. Time point reported: after neoadjuvant nivolumab, at surgical resection. Here immunoSEQ multiplex PCR was the method, and the copy in TCRdb shows in-frame clones only, minus some. The sample lists 40,000 or so clones, 35% to 45% occurring once. The material was tumor tissue, obtained after nivolumab (anti-PD-1) treatment. All receptors come from a person between 40 and 80 years old with oral cavity squamous cell carcinoma.

The table lists this clone with a few counts. J is TRBJ1-2 and V is TRBV2; TRBD1 agrees at 9 bases. CDR1 SNHLY and CDR2 FYNNEI come from the germline V gene. V was clipped by 8 bases and J by 5 bases; unmatched bases: 12. The length of the CDR3 is 15 residues. CDR3 nucleotide sequence: TGTGCCAGCGGACGGGGACAGGGAGCTTGGTATGGCTACACCTTC. Translation gives CASGRGQGAWYGYTF.

This clone has just a few counts. The rearrangement links TRBV7-9 to TRBJ2-5; a possible D gene is TRBD2 (5 bases). V shed 1 base and J shed 3 bases, with 9 bases lying between them. The germline CDR1 and CDR2 sequences are SEHNR and FQNEAQ (reference sequence). The CDR3 contains 14 residues. CDR3 region: CASSLEGSKETQYF. The CDR3 nucleotides are TGTGCCAGCAGCTTAGAAGGGAGTAAAGAGACCCAGTACTTC. Supplemented by reference TRBV7-9 and TRBJ2-5, the full variable domain reads DTGVSQNPRHKITKRGQNVTFRCDPISEHNRLYWYRQTLGQGPEFLTYFQNEAQLEKSRLLSDRFSAERPKGSFSTLEIQRTEQGDSAMYLCASSLEGSKETQYFGPGTRLLVL.

The gene calls are TRBV7-9 and TRBJ2-7; D may match TRBD1 or TRBD2 (5 bases each). Per germline, CDR1 SEHNR and CDR2 FQNEAQ (reference sequence). Trimming took 0 bases from V and 1 from J, leaving 10 bases between them. The length of the CDR3 is 15 residues. The CDR3 protein is CASSLAGTESYEQYF. The CDR3 nucleotides read TGTGCCAGCAGCTTAGCCGGGACGGAGTCCTACGAGCAGTACTTC. Looking up the rest from reference TRBV7-9 and TRBJ2-7 gives the full variable domain: DTGVSQNPRHKITKRGQNVTFRCDPISEHNRLYWYRQTLGQGPEFLTYFQNEAQLEKSRLLSDRFSAERPKGSFSTLEIQRTEQGDSAMYLCASSLAGTESYEQYFGPGTRLTVT.

This clone showed up just a few times. The CDR3 loop reads CASSRIDSRSSYEQYF. In DNA form, the CDR3 reads TGTGCCAGCAGCCGGATAGACTCGCGAAGCTCCTACGAGCAGTACTTC. This chain joins TRBV5-4 and TRBJ2-7, with unresolved D. V was shortened by 4 bases and J by 0 bases, with 17 bases between the two germline ends. CDR1 SGHNT and CDR2 YYREEE come from the germline V gene (reference sequence). The CDR3 length is 16 residues.

Only a few counts were recorded for this clone. The gene calls are TRBV2 and TRBJ1-2, with 7 bases that match TRBD1. Germline loops: CDR1 SNHLY, CDR2 FYNNEI. The CDR3 consists of 17 residues. The V segment lost 2 bases and the J segment 8 bases; nucleotides outside the gene matches: 17. CDR3 loop: CASSEHQYADRVVGYTF. The CDR3 DNA follows: TGTGCCAGCAGTGAACACCAATACGCCGACAGGGTTGTCGGCTACACCTTC.

The genes are TRBV5-1 and TRBJ2-2, with D possibly being TRBD2 (6 bases). Per the germline V gene, CDR1 is SGHRS and CDR2 is YFSETQ. CDR3 length: 16 residues. Trimming left V 3 bases short and J 6 bases short, with 18 bases between. The CDR3: CASSYTREPGAGELFF. For the CDR3, the DNA is TGCGCCAGCAGCTATACCCGGGAGCCTGGGGCCGGGGAGCTGTTTTTT. Supplemented by reference TRBV5-1 and TRBJ2-2, the full variable domain reads KAGVTQTPRYLIKTRGQQVTLSCSPISGHRSVSWYQQTPGQGLQFLFEYFSETQRNKGNFPGRFSGRQFSNSRSEMNVSTLELGDSALYLCASSYTREPGAGELFFGEGSRLTVL.

This clone showed up just a few times. The J gene is TRBJ2-6, the V gene TRBV7-3; D remains unclear. Germline V gene sequence: CDR1 SGHTA, CDR2 FQGTGA. The CDR3 covers 16 residues. V shed 5 bases and J shed 0 bases, with 11 bases lying between them. The CDR3 spells CASSPGRSSGANVLTF. The CDR3 DNA follows: TGTGCCAGCAGCCCTGGACGGAGCTCTGGGGCCAACGTCCTGACTTTC. The whole variable domain, remainder taken from reference TRBV7-3 and TRBJ2-6, is GAGVSQTPSNKVTEKGKYVELRCDPISGHTALYWYRQSLGQGPEFLIYFQGTGAADDSGLPNDRFFAVRPEGSVSTLKIQRTERGDSAVYLCASSPGRSSGANVLTFGAGSRLTVL.

V gene TRBV5-1 combines with J gene TRBJ1-4, with TRBD1 matching over 7 bases. Germline loops: CDR1 SGHRS, CDR2 YFSETQ. The ends lost 0 bases at V and 8 bases at J; junction bases unmatched: 4. The CDR3 runs 14 residues. DNA for the CDR3: TGCGCCAGCAGCTTGGGGGGGACAGAAGAAAAACTGTTTTTT. Amino acid sequence: CASSLGGTEEKLFF.

In this sample, this clone turned up a few times. The CDR3 sequence is CASSTSGNEQFF. The CDR3 DNA sequence: TGTGCCAGCAGCACGAGCGGGAATGAGCAGTTCTTC. The rearrangement links TRBV7-9 to TRBJ2-1; D might be TRBD2 (6 bases). Germline V gene lookup returns CDR1 SEHNR and CDR2 FQNEAQ (reference sequence). The CDR3 totals 12 residues. With 5 bases removed from V and 7 bases from J, the gap between germline ends came to 9 bases.

The CDR3 loop reads CASSEGGYEQYF. The CDR3 DNA follows: TGCGCCAGCAGTGAGGGAGGCTACGAGCAGTACTTC. This chain links TRBV5-1 with TRBJ2-7; D is perhaps TRBD2 (6 bases). Trimming shortened V by 5 bases and J by 3 bases, and 9 bases separated the two germline ends. Germline CDR1 reads SGHRS; CDR2 reads YFSETQ. CDR3 length equals 12 residues. Full variable domain (outside the CDR3, taken from reference TRBV5-1 and TRBJ2-7): KAGVTQTPRYLIKTRGQQVTLSCSPISGHRSVSWYQQTPGQGLQFLFEYFSETQRNKGNFPGRFSGRQFSNSRSEMNVSTLELGDSALYLCASSEGGYEQYFGPGTRLTVT.

The chain links TRBV13 to TRBJ2-5, with 8 bases lining up with TRBD2. After removal of 5 bases from V and 0 bases from J, the junction contained 8 bases not matched to a gene. The germline V gene has CDR1 PRHDT and CDR2 FYEKMQ (reference sequence). This CDR3 spans 16 amino acids. CDR3 loop: CASSPGGSGDQETQYF. DNA for the CDR3: TGTGCCAGCAGCCCTGGTGGTAGCGGGGACCAAGAGACCCAGTACTTC.

The gene calls are TRBV5-4 and TRBJ2-7; the match to TRBD2 covers 10 bases. Trimming removed 4 bases from V and 4 bases from J; junction bases left unmatched: 11. Germline values: CDR1 SGHNT, CDR2 YYREEE (reference sequence). The CDR3 totals 16 residues. CDR3 protein: CASSPGLAGDQYEQYF. Written as DNA, the CDR3 is TGTGCCAGCAGCCCTGGGCTAGCGGGAGATCAGTACGAGCAGTACTTC.

This clone was counted a single time. The rearrangement links TRBV25-1 to TRBJ2-5; D is ambiguous. Germline assignment: CDR1 MGHDK and CDR2 SYGVNS. This CDR3 comprises 13 residues. V lost 2 bases to trimming and J lost 9 bases, with 13 bases between them. The CDR3 region has the DNA TGTGCCAGCAGTGAAGGCAGCTCCTCGGCCCAGTACTTC. Its protein product is CASSEGSSSAQYF.

V usage is TRBV6-1 and J usage is TRBJ2-5, with D possibly matching TRBD1 (6 bases). CDR3 length equals 13 residues. Deletions cut 6 bases from V and 5 bases from J, with 13 bases between. CDR1 is MNHNS and CDR2 is SASEGT in the germline V gene. CDR3 region: CASSWDKRETQYF. The DNA for the CDR3 is TGTGCCAGCAGCTGGGACAAGCGGGAGACCCAGTACTTC.